The next 20 T cell receptor beta chains were all read from a single sample in a study of T cell responses to AZD1222 COVID-19 vaccine. The repertoire was sequenced with immunoSEQ multiplex PCR; TCRdb's copy has only in-frame clones and lacks some. The sample consists of 93,000 or so clones, roughly 91% of them appearing once. The sequenced sample was peripheral blood, obtained on day 0 of AZD1222 vaccination. These receptors were taken from an adult in good health.

The chain couples TRBV5-1 to TRBJ2-3, with 8 bases aligning to TRBD1. The CDR3 has 15 amino acids. Germline assignment: CDR1 SGHRS and CDR2 YFSETQ. V trimming: 0 bases; J trimming: 4 bases; junction bases outside the gene matches: 4. CDR3 loop: CASSLAAGGADTQYF. CDR3 bases: TGCGCCAGCAGCTTGGCTGCAGGGGGCGCAGATACGCAGTATTTT.

This clone was recorded only once. The chain has TRBV28 and TRBJ1-1; weak D call: TRBD1 (5 bases). Trimming cost V 4 bases and J 4 bases, with 13 bases left between them. This CDR3 comprises 14 residues. The germline CDR1 and CDR2 sequences are MDHEN and SYDVKM. CDR3 loop: CASSSPGTGTEAFF. CDR3 DNA: TGTGCCAGCAGTTCTCCAGGGACGGGCACTGAAGCTTTCTTT.

The chain recombines TRBV28 with TRBJ1-1; D gene uncertain. V lost 10 bases and J lost 1, with 16 bases in between. There are 14 residues in the CDR3. From germline, CDR1 is MDHEN and CDR2 SYDVKM. CDR3 sequence: CATLRALWNTEAFF. DNA of the CDR3: TGTGCCACCCTACGGGCACTTTGGAACACTGAAGCTTTCTTT.

The chain combines TRBV7-9 with TRBJ2-7, with a tentative D call TRBD1 (6 bases). This CDR3 has 14 residues. V was cut by 5 bases and J by 1 base, with 12 bases left in between. Germline CDR1 and CDR2: SEHNR and FQNEAQ (reference sequence). CDR3: CASSQQGSSYEQYF. The CDR3 bases are TGTGCCAGCAGCCAACAGGGTTCGTCCTACGAGCAGTACTTC.

The rearrangement joins TRBV19 to TRBJ2-7; 7 bases fit TRBD1. With V trimmed by 1 base and J by 3 bases, 3 bases remained unmatched. This CDR3 spans 14 amino acids. Germline V gives CDR1 LNHDA, CDR2 SQIVND (reference sequence). CDR3 nucleotide sequence: TGTGCCAGTAGTATAGGGCCAGGGGGCTACGAGCAGTACTTC. This gives the protein CASSIGPGGYEQYF.

The chain has TRBV18 and TRBJ2-7, with 10 bases fitting TRBD1. Germline loops: CDR1 KGHSH, CDR2 LQKENI. This CDR3 region has 16 residues. V was clipped by 3 bases and J by 0 bases; unmatched bases: 5. For the CDR3, the DNA is TGTGCCAGCTCACCCGGACAGGGGGGTAGCTCCTACGAGCAGTACTTC. Translating gives CASSPGQGGSSYEQYF.

The chain carries TRBV19 and TRBJ2-5; D perhaps matches TRBD2 (6 bases). From germline, CDR1 is LNHDA and CDR2 SQIVND (reference sequence). The CDR3 is 13 amino acids. V was cut by 4 bases and J by 5 bases, with 11 bases left in between. CDR3 sequence: CASSRLAWETQYF. The CDR3 DNA sequence: TGTGCCAGTAGTAGGCTAGCGTGGGAGACCCAGTACTTC.

This clone was seen once. This sequence joins TRBV19 and TRBJ1-3, with TRBD1 matching over 8 bases. This CDR3 spans 16 amino acids. Per germline, CDR1 LNHDA and CDR2 SQIVND (reference sequence). Losses at the gene ends were 5 bases for V and 0 bases for J; bases not matched to a gene: 6. This CDR3 is CASSAGGSSSGNTIYF. The CDR3, as DNA: TGTGCCAGTAGTGCAGGGGGCTCGAGCTCTGGAAACACCATATATTTT.

This chain uses TRBV28 with TRBJ2-7; 13 bases fit TRBD2. Germline V gene lookup returns CDR1 MDHEN and CDR2 SYDVKM. The trim removed 5 bases at V and 4 bases at J, leaving 11 bases unmatched. The CDR3 spans 17 residues. The CDR3 nucleotides read TGTGCCAGCAGTCCTAATTGGGGACTAGCGGGACCTTACGAGCAGTACTTC. Protein: CASSPNWGLAGPYEQYF.

V is TRBV10-3 and J is TRBJ2-1, with D unclear. The CDR3 is 13 amino acids. Trimming stripped 2 bases from V and 5 bases from J, with 7 bases between. Germline V gives CDR1 ENHRY, CDR2 SYGVKD. The CDR3 DNA reads TGTGCCATCAGTGAGGAACGAGACAATGAGCAGTTCTTC. This sequence encodes CAISEERDNEQFF.

V and J are TRBV28 and TRBJ1-2; maybe TRBD1 (6 bases). V was shortened by 6 bases and J by 5 bases, with 13 bases between the two germline ends. CDR3 length: 13 amino acids. Per germline, CDR1 MDHEN and CDR2 SYDVKM. The CDR3 DNA reads TGTGCCAGCAGACCCTGGACAGAGTATGGCTACACCTTC. This encodes CASRPWTEYGYTF.

The rearrangement uses TRBV10-2 and TRBJ2-7; 8 bases are a match to TRBD1. The CDR3 has 14 amino acids. Germline-derived CDR1 and CDR2 are WSHSY and SAAADI. Unmatched junction bases numbered 1, after V lost 3 bases and J lost 0 bases. The CDR3, as DNA: TGCGCCAGCAGTGAACAGGGGGTCTCCTACGAGCAGTACTTC. Translating it yields CASSEQGVSYEQYF.

The chain combines TRBV24-1 with TRBJ1-5; D is unclear. This CDR3 has 13 amino acids. Germline V gives CDR1 KGHDR, CDR2 SFDVKD. Trimming pared 1 base from V and 3 bases from J, leaving 3 bases between. In DNA form, the CDR3 reads TGTGCCACCAGTGATTTCGCCAATCAGCCCCAGCATTTT. It codes for CATSDFANQPQHF.

The V and J genes are TRBV4-2 and TRBJ2-7; tentatively, D is TRBD1 (6 bases). The CDR3 length is 16 residues. Looked up from germline, CDR1 is LGHNA and CDR2 is YNFKEQ. V lost 0 bases and J lost 5, with 17 bases in between. The CDR3 loop is CASSQERNRDGNEQYF. In DNA form, the CDR3 reads TGTGCCAGCAGCCAAGAAAGGAACAGGGATGGCAACGAGCAGTACTTC.

The rearrangement joins TRBV9 to TRBJ2-7; a weak D match, TRBD2 (6 bases). The V gene lost 4 bases and the J gene lost 0 bases, with 8 bases spanning the gap. The CDR3 runs 13 residues. Looked up from germline, CDR1 is SGDLS and CDR2 is YYNGEE. CDR3: CASSKDYSYEQYF. The CDR3 DNA reads as TGTGCCAGCAGCAAGGACTACTCCTACGAGCAGTACTTC.

The chain carries TRBV19 and TRBJ1-3; 8 positions match TRBD1. The CDR3 spans 16 residues. The V and J ends lost 6 bases and 0 bases, in that order; junction bases with no gene match: 7. Germline V gene sequence: CDR1 LNHDA, CDR2 SQIVND (reference sequence). CDR3 DNA sequence: TGTGCCAGTAGGAATGGACAGGGCGGCTCTGGAAACACCATATATTTT. Protein sequence: CASRNGQGGSGNTIYF.

This chain uses TRBV12-3 or TRBV12-4 with TRBJ2-3; D call uncertain. The CDR3 covers 13 residues. V gave up 7 bases and J gave up 3 bases, with 11 bases separating them. This CDR3 reads CASTRPATDTQYF. The CDR3 nucleotides are TGTGCCAGCACCCGCCCGGCGACAGATACGCAGTATTTT.

This chain uses TRBV5-6 with TRBJ2-7; a possible D gene is TRBD2 (6 bases). The CDR3 is 14 residues long. V lost 3 bases and J 7 bases, leaving 17 bases between the germline ends. Per germline, CDR1 SGHDT and CDR2 YYEEEE. In DNA, the CDR3 is TGTGCCAGCAGCTCCTCGTACGGGGGTATTGAGCAGTACTTC. It yields the protein CASSSSYGGIEQYF.

The rearrangement joins TRBV5-5 to TRBJ2-7; maybe TRBD2 (6 bases). CDR1 is SGHKS, CDR2 YYEKEE, per germline (reference sequence). The CDR3 runs 18 residues. V was shortened by 5 bases and J by 0 bases, with 24 bases between the two germline ends. Here the CDR3 DNA reads TGTGCCAGCAGTCGCACGTTCGGAGGGGTTTTAAACTCCTACGAGCAGTACTTC. This codes for CASSRTFGGVLNSYEQYF.

The chain links TRBV28 to TRBJ2-7; the D call may be TRBD1 or TRBD2 (5 bases each). Between the trimmed V and J ends, which lost 6 bases and 3 bases, there was a span of 12 bases. Germline V gives CDR1 MDHEN, CDR2 SYDVKM. The CDR3 length is 13 residues. The CDR3 DNA reads as TGTGCCAGCAGGGGGGTCCTAGGCTACGAGCAGTACTTC. The encoded protein is CASRGVLGYEQYF.